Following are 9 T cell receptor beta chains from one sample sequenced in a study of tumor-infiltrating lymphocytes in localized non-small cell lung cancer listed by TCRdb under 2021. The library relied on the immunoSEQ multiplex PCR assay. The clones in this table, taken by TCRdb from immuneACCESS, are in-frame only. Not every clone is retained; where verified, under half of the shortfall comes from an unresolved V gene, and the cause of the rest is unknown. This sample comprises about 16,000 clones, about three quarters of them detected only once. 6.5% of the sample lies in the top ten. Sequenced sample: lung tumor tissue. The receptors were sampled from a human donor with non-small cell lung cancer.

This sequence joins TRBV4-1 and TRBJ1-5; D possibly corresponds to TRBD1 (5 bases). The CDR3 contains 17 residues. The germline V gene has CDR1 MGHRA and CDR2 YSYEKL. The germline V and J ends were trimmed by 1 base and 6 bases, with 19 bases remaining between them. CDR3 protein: CASSQVGGRQRGQPQHF. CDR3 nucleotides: TGCGCCAGCAGCCAAGTCGGAGGTCGGCAAAGGGGTCAGCCCCAGCATTTT.

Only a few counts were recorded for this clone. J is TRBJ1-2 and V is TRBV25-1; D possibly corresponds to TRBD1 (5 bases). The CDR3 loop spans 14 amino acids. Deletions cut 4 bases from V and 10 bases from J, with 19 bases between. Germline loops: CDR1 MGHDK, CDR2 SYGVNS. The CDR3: CASSALRDRSLYTF. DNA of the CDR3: TGTGCCAGCAGTGCGCTCCGGGACCGGTCCCTCTACACCTTC.

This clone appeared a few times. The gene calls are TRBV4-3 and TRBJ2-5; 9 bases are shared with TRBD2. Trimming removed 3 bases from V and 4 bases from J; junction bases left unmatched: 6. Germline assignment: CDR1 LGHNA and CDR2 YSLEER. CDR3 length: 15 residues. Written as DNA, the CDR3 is TGCGCCAGCAGCCAGTTAGCGGGAGCCCCAGAGACCCAGTACTTC. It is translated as CASSQLAGAPETQYF.

The CDR3 sequence is CASSLDRGTEAFF. DNA of the CDR3: TGTGCCAGCAGCTTGGACAGGGGGACTGAAGCTTTCTTT. The chain couples TRBV11-2 to TRBJ1-1; 10 bases align to TRBD1. This CDR3 has 13 residues. The J segment lost 5 bases and the V segment lost 3 bases, leaving 0 bases of the junction unmatched. Germline lookup yields CDR1 SGHAT and CDR2 FQNNGV.

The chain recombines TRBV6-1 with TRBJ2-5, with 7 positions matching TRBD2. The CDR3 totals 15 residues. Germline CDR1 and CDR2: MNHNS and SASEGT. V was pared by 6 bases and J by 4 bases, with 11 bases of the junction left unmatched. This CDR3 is CASRKLGGWGETQYF. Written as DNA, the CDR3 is TGTGCCAGCAGGAAACTGGGGGGGTGGGGAGAGACCCAGTACTTC.

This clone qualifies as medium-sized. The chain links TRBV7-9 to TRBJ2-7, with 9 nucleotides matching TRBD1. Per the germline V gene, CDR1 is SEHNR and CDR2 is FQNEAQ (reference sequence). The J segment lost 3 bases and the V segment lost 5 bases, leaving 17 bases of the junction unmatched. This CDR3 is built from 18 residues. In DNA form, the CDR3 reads TGTGCCAGCAGCACAACGGTGGTGGGGGACAGGGACATCTACGAGCAGTACTTC. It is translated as CASSTTVVGDRDIYEQYF.

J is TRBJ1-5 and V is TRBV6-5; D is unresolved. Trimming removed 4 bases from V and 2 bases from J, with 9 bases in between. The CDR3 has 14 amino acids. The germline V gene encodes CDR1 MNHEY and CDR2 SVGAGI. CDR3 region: CASSLAGGNQPQHF. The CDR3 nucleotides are TGTGCCAGCAGTTTAGCAGGAGGCAATCAGCCCCAGCATTTT.

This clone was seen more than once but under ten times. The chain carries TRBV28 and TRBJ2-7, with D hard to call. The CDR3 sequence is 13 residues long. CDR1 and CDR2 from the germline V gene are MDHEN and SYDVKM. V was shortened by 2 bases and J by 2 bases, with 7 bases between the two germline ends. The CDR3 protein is CASSLAGAYEQYF. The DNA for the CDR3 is TGTGCCAGCAGTTTAGCAGGAGCCTACGAGCAGTACTTC.

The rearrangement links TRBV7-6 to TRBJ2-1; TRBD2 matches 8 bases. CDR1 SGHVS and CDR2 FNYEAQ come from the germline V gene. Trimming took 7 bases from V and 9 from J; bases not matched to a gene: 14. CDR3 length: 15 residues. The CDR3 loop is CASTSGGGGQGEQFF. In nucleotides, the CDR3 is TGTGCCAGCACCTCGGGAGGCGGGGGGCAAGGTGAGCAGTTCTTC.